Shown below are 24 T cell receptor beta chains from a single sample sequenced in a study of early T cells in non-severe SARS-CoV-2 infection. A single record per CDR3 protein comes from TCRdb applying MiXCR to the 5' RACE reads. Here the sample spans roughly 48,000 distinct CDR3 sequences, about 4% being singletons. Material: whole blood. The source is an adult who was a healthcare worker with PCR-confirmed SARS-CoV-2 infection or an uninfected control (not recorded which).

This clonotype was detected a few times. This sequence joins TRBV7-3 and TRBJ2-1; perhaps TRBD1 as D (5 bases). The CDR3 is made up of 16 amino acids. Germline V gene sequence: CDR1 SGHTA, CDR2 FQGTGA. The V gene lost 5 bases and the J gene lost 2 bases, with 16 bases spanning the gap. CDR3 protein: CASSPQGFLPYNEQFF. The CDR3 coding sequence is TGTGCCAGCAGCCCCCAGGGCTTCCTTCCCTACAATGAGCAGTTCTTC.

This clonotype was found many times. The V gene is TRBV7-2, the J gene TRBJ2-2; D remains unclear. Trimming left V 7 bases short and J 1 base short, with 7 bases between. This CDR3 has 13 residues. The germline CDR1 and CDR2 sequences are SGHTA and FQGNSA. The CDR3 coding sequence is TGTGCCAGCAACTTCCAGAACACCGGGGAGCTGTTTTTT. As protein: CASNFQNTGELFF.

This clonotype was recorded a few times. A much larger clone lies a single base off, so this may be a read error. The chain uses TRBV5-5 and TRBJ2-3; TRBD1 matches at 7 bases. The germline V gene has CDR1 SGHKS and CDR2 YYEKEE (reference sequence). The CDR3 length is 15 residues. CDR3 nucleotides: TGTGTCAGCAGTGGTCAGGACAGGACCTCAGATACGCAGTATTTT. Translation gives CVSSGQDRTSDTQYF.

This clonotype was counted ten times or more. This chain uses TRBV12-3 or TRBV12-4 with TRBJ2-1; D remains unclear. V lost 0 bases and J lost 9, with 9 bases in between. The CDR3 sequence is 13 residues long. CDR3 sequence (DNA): TGTGCCAGCAGTTTAGCGCAACTAACTGAGCAGTTCTTC. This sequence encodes CASSLAQLTEQFF.

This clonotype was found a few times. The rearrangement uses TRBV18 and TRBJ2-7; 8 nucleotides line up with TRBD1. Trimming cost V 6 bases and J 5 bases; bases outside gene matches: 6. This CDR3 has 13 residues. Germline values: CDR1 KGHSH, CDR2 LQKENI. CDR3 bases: TGTGCCAGCTCGGGACAGGCCAACGACGAGCAGTACTTC. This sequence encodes CASSGQANDEQYF.

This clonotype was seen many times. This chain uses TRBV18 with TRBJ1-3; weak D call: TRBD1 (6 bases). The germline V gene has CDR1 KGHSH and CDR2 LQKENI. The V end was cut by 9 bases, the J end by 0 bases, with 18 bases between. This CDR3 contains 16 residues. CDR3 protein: CARPLNRDLSGNTIYF. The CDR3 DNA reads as TGTGCCAGACCCCTCAACAGGGATCTCTCTGGAAACACCATATATTTT.

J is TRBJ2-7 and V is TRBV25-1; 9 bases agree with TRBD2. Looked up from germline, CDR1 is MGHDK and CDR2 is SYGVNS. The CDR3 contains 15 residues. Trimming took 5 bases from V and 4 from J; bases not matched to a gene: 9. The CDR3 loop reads CASSPGLAHVYEQYF. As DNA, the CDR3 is TGTGCCAGCAGTCCCGGACTAGCGCATGTTTACGAGCAGTACTTC.

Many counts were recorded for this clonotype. CDR3 DNA sequence: TGTGCCAGCAGTTTAGGGGGGAGGACCAACACAGATACGCAGTATTTT. Residues: CASSLGGRTNTDTQYF. This chain connects TRBV12-3 or TRBV12-4 to TRBJ2-3; D may be TRBD2 (6 bases). V lost 1 base, J lost 2 bases, and 13 bases lay in between. The CDR3 consists of 16 residues.

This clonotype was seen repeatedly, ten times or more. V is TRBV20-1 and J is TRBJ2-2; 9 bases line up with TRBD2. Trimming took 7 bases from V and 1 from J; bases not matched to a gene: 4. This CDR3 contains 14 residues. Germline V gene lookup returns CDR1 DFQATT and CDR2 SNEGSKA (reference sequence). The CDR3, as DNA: TGCAGTGGATTAGCGGGAGTGAACACCGGGGAGCTGTTTTTT. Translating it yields CSGLAGVNTGELFF.

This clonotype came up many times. CDR3: CATPGQAYNEQFF. CDR3 sequence (DNA): TGTGCCACCCCCGGACAGGCCTACAATGAGCAGTTCTTC. This rearrangement joins TRBV5-6 to TRBJ2-1; TRBD1 agrees at 7 bases. CDR1 and CDR2 from the germline V gene are SGHDT and YYEEEE. V trimming: 9 bases; J trimming: 2 bases; junction bases outside the gene matches: 5. This CDR3 has 13 residues.

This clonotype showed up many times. In DNA, the CDR3 is TGTGCCATCAGTCCGGAGACTAGCGCCACCTACGAGCAGTACTTC. Translating it yields CAISPETSATYEQYF. The chain uses TRBV10-3 and TRBJ2-7; 8 bases fit TRBD2. Unmatched junction bases numbered 8, after V lost 5 bases and J lost 2 bases. This CDR3 region has 15 residues. The germline V gene encodes CDR1 ENHRY and CDR2 SYGVKD.

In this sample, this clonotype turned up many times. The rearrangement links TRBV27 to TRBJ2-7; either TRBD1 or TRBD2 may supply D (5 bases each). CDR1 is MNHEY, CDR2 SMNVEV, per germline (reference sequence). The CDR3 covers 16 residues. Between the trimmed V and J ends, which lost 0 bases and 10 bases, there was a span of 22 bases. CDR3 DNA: TGTGCCAGCAGTTTATCTCTTGGGAGAGGGGCCCACGGCCAGTACTTC. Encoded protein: CASSLSLGRGAHGQYF.

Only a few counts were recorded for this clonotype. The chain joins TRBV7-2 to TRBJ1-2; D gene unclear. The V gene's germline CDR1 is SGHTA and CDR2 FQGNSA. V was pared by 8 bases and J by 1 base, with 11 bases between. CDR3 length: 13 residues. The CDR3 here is CASGREINYGYTF. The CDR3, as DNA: TGTGCCAGCGGGAGGGAGATTAACTATGGCTACACCTTC.

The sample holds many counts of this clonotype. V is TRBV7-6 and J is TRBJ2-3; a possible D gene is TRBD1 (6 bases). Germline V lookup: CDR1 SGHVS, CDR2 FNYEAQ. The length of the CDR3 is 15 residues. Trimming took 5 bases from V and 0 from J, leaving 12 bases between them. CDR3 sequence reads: CASSQTGSSTDTQYF. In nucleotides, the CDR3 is TGTGCCAGCAGCCAAACAGGGTCCAGCACAGATACGCAGTATTTT.

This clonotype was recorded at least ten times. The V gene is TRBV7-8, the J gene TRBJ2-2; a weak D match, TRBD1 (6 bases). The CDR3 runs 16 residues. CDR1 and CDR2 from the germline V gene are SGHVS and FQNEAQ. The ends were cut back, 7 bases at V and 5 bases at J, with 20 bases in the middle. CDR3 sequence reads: CASTLVPTGWTGELFF. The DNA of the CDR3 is TGTGCCAGCACTTTAGTGCCAACAGGGTGGACCGGGGAGCTGTTTTTT.

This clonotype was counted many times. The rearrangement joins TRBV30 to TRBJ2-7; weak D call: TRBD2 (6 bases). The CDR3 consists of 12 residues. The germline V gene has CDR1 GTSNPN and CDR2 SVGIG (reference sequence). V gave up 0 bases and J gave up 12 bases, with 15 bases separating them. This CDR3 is CAWSVGAEGLYF. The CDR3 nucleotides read TGTGCCTGGAGTGTAGGGGCGGAGGGTTTGTACTTC.

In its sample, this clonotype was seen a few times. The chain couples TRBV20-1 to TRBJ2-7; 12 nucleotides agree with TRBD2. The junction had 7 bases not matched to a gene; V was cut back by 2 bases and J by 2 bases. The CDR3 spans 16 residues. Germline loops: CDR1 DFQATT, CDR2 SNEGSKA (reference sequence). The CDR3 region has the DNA TGCAGTGCTAGATCGACTAGCGGGAGTTTCACCTACGAGCAGTACTTC. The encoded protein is CSARSTSGSFTYEQYF.

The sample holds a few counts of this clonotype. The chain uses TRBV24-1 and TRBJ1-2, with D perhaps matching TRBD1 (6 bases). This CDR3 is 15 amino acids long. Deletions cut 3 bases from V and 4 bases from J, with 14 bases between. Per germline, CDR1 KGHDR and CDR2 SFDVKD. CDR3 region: CATSDPDSGSYGYTF. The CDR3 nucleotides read TGTGCCACCAGTGATCCGGACAGCGGTAGCTATGGCTACACCTTC.

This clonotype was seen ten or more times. This CDR3 reads CASRSGGGTLSTDTQYF. The CDR3 DNA is TGCGCCAGCAGATCCGGCGGGGGAACGCTTAGCACAGATACGCAGTATTTT. The chain has TRBV5-1 and TRBJ2-3, with 7 bases that match TRBD2. CDR3 length: 17 amino acids. V shed 5 bases, J shed 0 bases, and the junction held 12 bases outside the gene matches. Germline CDR1 reads SGHRS; CDR2 reads YFSETQ.

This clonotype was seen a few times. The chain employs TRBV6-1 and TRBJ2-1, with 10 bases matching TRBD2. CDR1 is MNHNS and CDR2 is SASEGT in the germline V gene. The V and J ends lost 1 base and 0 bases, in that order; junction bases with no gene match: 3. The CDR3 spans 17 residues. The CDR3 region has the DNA TGTGCCAGCAGTGAAGGTCCTAGCGGGAGCTCCTACAATGAGCAGTTCTTC. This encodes CASSEGPSGSSYNEQFF.

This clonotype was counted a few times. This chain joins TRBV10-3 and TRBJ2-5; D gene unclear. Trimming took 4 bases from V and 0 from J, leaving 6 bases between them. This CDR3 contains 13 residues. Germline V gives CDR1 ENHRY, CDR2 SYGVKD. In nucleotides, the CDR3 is TGTGCCATCAGTGGAGACAACCAAGAGACCCAGTACTTC. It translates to CAISGDNQETQYF.

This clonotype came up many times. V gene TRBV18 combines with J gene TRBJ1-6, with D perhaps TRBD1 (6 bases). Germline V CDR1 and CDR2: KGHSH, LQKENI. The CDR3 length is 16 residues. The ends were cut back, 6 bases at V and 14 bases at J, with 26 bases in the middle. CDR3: CASSALPGGGERSLHF. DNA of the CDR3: TGTGCCAGCTCCGCCCTACCCGGGGGCGGAGAGCGGTCCCTCCACTTT.

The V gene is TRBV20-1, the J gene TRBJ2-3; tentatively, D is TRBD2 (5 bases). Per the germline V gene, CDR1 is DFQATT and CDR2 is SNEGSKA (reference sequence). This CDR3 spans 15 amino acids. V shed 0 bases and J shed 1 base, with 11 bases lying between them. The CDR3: CSAREAGMGTDTQYF. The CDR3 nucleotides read TGCAGTGCTAGAGAGGCCGGGATGGGCACAGATACGCAGTATTTT.

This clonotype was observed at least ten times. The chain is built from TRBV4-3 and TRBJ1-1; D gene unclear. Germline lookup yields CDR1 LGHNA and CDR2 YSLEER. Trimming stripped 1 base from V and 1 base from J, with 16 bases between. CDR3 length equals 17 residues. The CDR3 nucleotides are TGCGCCAGCAGCCAAGGTCACCCGGGCAGGCGGAACACTGAAGCTTTCTTT. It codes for CASSQGHPGRRNTEAFF.